This TCR beta chain is drawn from a study of T cell repertoires in cytomegalovirus infection. Trimming took 3 bases from V and 3 from J; bases not matched to a gene: 9. Germline CDR1 is LGHNA and CDR2 is YNFKEQ. This CDR3 comprises 16 residues. TCRdb re-called the reads with MiXCR, one entry per CDR3 protein. The sample carries 200,000 to 300,000 distinct CDR3 sequences, over 8% recorded once. The TCR comes from a human donor in good health (CMV status not recorded). Some clones in this sample may be carry-over from other donors' samples. The V call is TRBV4-2, the J call TRBJ2-7; 9 positions match TRBD2. The sequencing input was PBMCs. CDR3 loop: CASSQTIAGANYEQYF. The CDR3 DNA reads TGTGCCAGCAGCCAGACTATAGCGGGAGCGAACTACGAGCAGTACTTC.